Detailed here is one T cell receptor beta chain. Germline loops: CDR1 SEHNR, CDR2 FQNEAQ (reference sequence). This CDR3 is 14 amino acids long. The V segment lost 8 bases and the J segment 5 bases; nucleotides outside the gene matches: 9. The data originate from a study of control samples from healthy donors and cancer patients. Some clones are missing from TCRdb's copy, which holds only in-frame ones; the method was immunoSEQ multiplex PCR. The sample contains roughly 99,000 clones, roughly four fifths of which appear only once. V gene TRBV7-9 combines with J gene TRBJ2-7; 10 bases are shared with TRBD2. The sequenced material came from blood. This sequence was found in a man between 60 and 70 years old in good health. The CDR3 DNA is TGTGCCAGCGGATTAGCGGGAGGTACCAACGAGCAGTACTTC. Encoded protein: CASGLAGGTNEQYF.